This T cell receptor (beta chain) was obtained from a study of blood T cell repertoires in COVID-19. The wider study: The United States, Italy and Spain provided the acute and convalescent COVID-19 samples. PBMCs, B-cell-depleted T cells, or T cells were the source of the cDNA or gDNA that made up the material.

Germline V gene data show CDR1 as SGHRS and CDR2 as YFSETQ. This CDR3 spans 14 amino acids. V was shortened by 0 bases and J by 3 bases, with 9 bases between the two germline ends. Authors' data handling: Scientists estimated how many nucleated cells there were by amplifying reference gene primers. Only in-frame clones appear in the TCRdb table, and some are missing; sequencing was by immunoSEQ multiplex PCR. That table is the source of V, J and clone size, and D and trimming were worked out from the DNA. The sample lists approximately 74,000 clones, 88% occurring once. Sample: peripheral blood. The receptor's source is a woman in her fifties or sixties with acute or convalescent COVID-19. The chain uses TRBV5-1 and TRBJ1-2, with D perhaps TRBD1 (6 bases). This chain's CDR3 is CASSLAAGDYGYTF. Here the CDR3 DNA reads TGCGCCAGCAGCTTGGCTGCAGGGGACTATGGCTACACCTTC.